This is a list of T cell receptor beta chains from one sample in a study of blood T cell repertoires in COVID-19. Using immunoSEQ multiplex PCR, the repertoire was profiled, and TCRdb retains in-frame clones only, with some absent. The sample yields about 89,000 clones, about four fifths seen once. The sample consisted of peripheral blood. These TCRs come from an older man with COVID-19, enrolled during active disease. The CDR3 runs from the conserved cysteine through the conserved F or W. Fields, in order: clone size, CDR3 length, D gene, V gene, J gene, CDR3 protein, CDR3 DNA. The D gene is left open where the match is weak. Size values are once, few and many counts, or a class for expanded clones, and some rows have none.

NA	13	TRBD1	TRBV6-1	TRBJ1-1	CASRLGTEPEAFF	TGTGCCAGCAGACTCGGGACAGAACCTGAAGCTTTCTTT
NA	18	NA	TRBV7-2	TRBJ2-4	CASSLGHRNSLAKNIQYF	TGTGCCAGCAGCTTGGGACATCGAAATAGTCTAGCCAAAAACATTCAGTACTTC
NA	15	TRBD2	TRBV7-2	TRBJ2-3	CASSHGGGRTDTQYF	TGTGCCAGCAGCCACGGCGGGGGGCGCACAGATACGCAGTATTTT
NA	15	NA	TRBV27	TRBJ2-7	CASSLFGGPSYEQYF	TGTGCCAGCAGTTTATTCGGCGGTCCATCCTACGAGCAGTACTTC
once	11	NA	TRBV27	TRBJ1-1	CAAHRGTEAFF	TGTGCCGCGCACCGCGGCACTGAAGCTTTCTTT
NA	12	NA	TRBV5-1	TRBJ2-5	CASSGVWETQYF	TGCGCCAGCTCGGGGGTCTGGGAGACCCAGTACTTC
once	14	TRBD2	TRBV19	TRBJ2-2	CASSMGGSTGELFF	TGTGCCAGTAGTATGGGGGGGAGCACCGGGGAGCTGTTTTTT
NA	14	TRBD2	TRBV11-2	TRBJ2-7	CASTFLGGRVSPYF	TGTGCCAGCACCTTCCTCGGCGGGAGGGTCTCCCCCTACTTC
NA	12	TRBD2	TRBV6-6	TRBJ2-1	CASSYQTSRQFF	TGTGCCAGCAGTTACCAGACTAGCCGCCAGTTCTTC
NA	13	TRBD1	TRBV11-3	TRBJ1-2	CASSPGQGAEPTF	TGTGCCAGCAGCCCGGGACAGGGGGCTGAGCCCACCTTC
NA	13	NA	TRBV29-1	TRBJ2-7	CSGSQAPGYEQYF	TGCAGCGGGAGCCAGGCGCCGGGGTACGAGCAGTACTTC
NA	15	NA	TRBV7-3	TRBJ2-1	CASSPERTGYNEQFF	TGTGCCAGCAGCCCCGAACGGACGGGATACAATGAGCAGTTCTTC
once	13	NA	TRBV15	TRBJ2-5	CATSRATLETQYF	TGTGCCACCAGCAGAGCCACTTTGGAGACCCAGTACTTC
few	13	NA	TRBV13	TRBJ1-5	CASAGGGTQPQHF	TGTGCCAGCGCTGGAGGAGGGACTCAGCCCCAGCATTTT
NA	15	TRBD2	TRBV7-2	TRBJ2-5	CASSSLAGGQETQYF	TGTGCCAGCAGCTCTTTAGCGGGGGGGCAGGAGACCCAGTACTTC
NA	14	NA	TRBV6-5	TRBJ2-1	CASKHTDSYNEQFF	TGTGCCAGTAAACACACCGACTCCTACAATGAGCAGTTCTTC
few	14	NA	TRBV7-2	TRBJ1-5	CATSLDSLNQPQHF	TGTGCCACCAGCCTGGACAGCCTCAATCAGCCCCAGCATTTT
NA	14	TRBD1	TRBV6-6	TRBJ1-1	CASLLGQPNTEAFF	TGTGCCAGTCTCCTGGGACAGCCGAACACTGAAGCTTTCTTT
NA	13	TRBD1	TRBV10-3	TRBJ1-4	CAINSGGEEKLFF	TGTGCCATAAATTCAGGGGGCGAGGAAAAACTGTTTTTT
NA	16	TRBD1	TRBV4-1	TRBJ1-6	CASSPSGGGVYSPLHF	TGCGCCAGCAGCCCCTCAGGGGGCGGTGTTTATTCACCCCTCCACTTT
NA	11	NA	TRBV30	TRBJ2-7	CAWKRGYEQYF	TGTGCCTGGAAACGGGGCTACGAGCAGTACTTC
NA	13	NA	TRBV30	TRBJ1-5	CAWSVRSNQPQHF	TGTGCCTGGAGTGTGCGTAGCAATCAGCCCCAGCATTTT
once	13	NA	TRBV10-3	TRBJ1-1	CAISESSNTEAFF	TGTGCCATCAGTGAATCATCGAACACTGAAGCTTTCTTT
once	17	TRBD2	TRBV3-1/TRBV3-2	TRBJ2-5	CASSQETAGEPQETQYF	TGTGCCAGCAGCCAAGAAACTGCGGGAGAACCCCAAGAGACCCAGTACTTC
NA	16	TRBD2	TRBV9	TRBJ2-7	CASSSGTSGSYYEQYF	TGTGCCAGCAGCTCCGGGACTAGCGGGAGCTACTACGAGCAGTACTTC
NA	17	TRBD1	TRBV4-3	TRBJ1-6	CASSQVTGGYYNSPLHF	TGCGCCAGCAGCCAAGTTACAGGGGGCTACTATAATTCACCCCTCCACTTT